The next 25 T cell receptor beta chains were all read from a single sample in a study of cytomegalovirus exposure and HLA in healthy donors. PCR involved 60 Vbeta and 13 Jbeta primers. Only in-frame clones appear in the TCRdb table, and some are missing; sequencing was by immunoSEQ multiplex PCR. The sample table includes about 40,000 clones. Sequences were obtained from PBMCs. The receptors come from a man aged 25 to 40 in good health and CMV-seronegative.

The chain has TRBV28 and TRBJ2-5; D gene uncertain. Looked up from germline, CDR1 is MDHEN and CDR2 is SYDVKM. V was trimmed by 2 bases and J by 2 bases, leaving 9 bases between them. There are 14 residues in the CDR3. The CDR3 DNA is TGTGCCAGCAGTTTAGTCGGTAGACAAGAGACCCAGTACTTC. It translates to CASSLVGRQETQYF. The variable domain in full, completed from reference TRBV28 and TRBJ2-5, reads DVKVTQSSRYLVKRTGEKVFLECVQDMDHENMFWYRQDPGLGLRLIYFSYDVKMKEKGDIPEGYSVSREKKERFSLILESASTNQTSMYLCASSLVGRQETQYFGPGTRLLVL.

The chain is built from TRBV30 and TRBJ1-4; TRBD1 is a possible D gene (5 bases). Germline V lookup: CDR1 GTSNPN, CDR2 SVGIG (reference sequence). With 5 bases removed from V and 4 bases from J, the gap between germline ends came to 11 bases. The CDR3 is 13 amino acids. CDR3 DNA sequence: TGTGCCTGGGGGGCGCGGAGTAATGAAAAACTGTTTTTT. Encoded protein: CAWGARSNEKLFF.

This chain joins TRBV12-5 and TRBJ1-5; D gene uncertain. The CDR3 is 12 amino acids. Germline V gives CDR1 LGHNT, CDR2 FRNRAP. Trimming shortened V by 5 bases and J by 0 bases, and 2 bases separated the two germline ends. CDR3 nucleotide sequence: TGTGCTAGTGGTCTTAGCAATCAGCCCCAGCATTTT. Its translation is CASGLSNQPQHF.

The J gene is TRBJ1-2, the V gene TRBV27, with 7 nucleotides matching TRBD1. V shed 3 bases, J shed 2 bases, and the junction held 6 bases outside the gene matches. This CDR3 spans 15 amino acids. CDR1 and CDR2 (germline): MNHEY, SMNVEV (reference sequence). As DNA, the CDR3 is TGTGCCAGCAGTTTCCAACCGACAGGGAACTATGGCTACACCTTC. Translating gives CASSFQPTGNYGYTF.

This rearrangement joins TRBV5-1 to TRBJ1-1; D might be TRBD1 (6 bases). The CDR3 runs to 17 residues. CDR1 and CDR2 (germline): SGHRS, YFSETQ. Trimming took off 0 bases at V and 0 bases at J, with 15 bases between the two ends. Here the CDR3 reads CASSLGRGRGVNTEAFF. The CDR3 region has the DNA TGCGCCAGCAGCTTGGGCAGGGGACGCGGAGTGAACACTGAAGCTTTCTTT. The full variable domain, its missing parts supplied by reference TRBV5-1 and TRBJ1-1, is KAGVTQTPRYLIKTRGQQVTLSCSPISGHRSVSWYQQTPGQGLQFLFEYFSETQRNKGNFPGRFSGRQFSNSRSEMNVSTLELGDSALYLCASSLGRGRGVNTEAFFGQGTRLTVV.

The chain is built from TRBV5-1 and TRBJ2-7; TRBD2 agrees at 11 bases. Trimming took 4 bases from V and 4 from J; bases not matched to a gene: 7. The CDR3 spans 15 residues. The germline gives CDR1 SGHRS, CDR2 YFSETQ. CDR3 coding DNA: TGCGCCAGCAGCCGCACCACTAGCGGGAGTTACGAGCAGTACTTC. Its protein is CASSRTTSGSYEQYF.

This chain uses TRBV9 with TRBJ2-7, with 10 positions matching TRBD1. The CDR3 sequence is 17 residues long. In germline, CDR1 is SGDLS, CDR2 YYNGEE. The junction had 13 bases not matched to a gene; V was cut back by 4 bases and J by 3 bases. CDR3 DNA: TGTGCCAGCAGCCCTCGTCCCGGGACAGGGGCTATCTACGAGCAGTACTTC. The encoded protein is CASSPRPGTGAIYEQYF.

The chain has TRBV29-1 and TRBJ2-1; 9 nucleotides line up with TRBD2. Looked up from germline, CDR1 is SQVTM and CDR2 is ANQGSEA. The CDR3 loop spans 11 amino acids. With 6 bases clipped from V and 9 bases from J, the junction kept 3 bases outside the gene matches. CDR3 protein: CSVGLAGEQFF. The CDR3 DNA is TGCAGCGTGGGACTAGCAGGTGAGCAGTTCTTC.

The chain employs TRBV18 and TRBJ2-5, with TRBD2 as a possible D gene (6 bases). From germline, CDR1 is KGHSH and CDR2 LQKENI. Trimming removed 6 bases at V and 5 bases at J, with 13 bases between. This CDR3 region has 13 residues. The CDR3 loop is CASSSTSMETQYF. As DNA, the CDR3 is TGTGCCAGCTCGTCAACTAGCATGGAGACCCAGTACTTC.

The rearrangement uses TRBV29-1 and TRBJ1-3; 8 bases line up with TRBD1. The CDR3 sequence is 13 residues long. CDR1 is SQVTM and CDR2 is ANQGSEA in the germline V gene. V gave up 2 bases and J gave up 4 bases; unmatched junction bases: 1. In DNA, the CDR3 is TGCAGCGTTGAACAGGGGGCAGGAAACACCATATATTTT. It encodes CSVEQGAGNTIYF.

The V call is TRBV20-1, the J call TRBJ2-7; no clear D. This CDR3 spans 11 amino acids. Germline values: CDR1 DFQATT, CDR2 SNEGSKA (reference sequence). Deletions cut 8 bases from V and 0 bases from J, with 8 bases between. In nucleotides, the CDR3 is TGCAGTTTAAGGAGCTCCTACGAGCAGTACTTC. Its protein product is CSLRSSYEQYF.

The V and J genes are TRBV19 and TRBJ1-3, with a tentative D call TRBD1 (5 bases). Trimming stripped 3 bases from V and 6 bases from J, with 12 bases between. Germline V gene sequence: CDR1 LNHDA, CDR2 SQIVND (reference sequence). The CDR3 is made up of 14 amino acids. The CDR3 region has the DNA TGTGCCAGTAGTATTGCAGGGAAGGCAAACACCATATATTTT. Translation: CASSIAGKANTIYF.

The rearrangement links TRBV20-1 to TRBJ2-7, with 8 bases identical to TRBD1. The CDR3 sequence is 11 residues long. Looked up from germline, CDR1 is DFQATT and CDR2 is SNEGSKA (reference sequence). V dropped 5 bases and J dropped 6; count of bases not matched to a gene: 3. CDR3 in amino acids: CSAGQGPEQYF. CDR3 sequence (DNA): TGCAGTGCTGGACAGGGACCCGAGCAGTACTTC.

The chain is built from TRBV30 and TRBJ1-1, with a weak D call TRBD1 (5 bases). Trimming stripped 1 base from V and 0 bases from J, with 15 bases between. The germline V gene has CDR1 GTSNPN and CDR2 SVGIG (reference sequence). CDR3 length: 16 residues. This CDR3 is CAWSGGGTGMNTEAFF. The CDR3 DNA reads TGTGCCTGGAGTGGAGGAGGGACCGGGATGAACACTGAAGCTTTCTTT.

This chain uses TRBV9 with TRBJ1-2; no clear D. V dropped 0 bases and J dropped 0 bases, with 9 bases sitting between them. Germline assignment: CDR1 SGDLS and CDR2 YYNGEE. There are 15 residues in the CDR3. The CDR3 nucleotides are TGTGCCAGCAGCGTAGTTACAAGTACTAACTATGGCTACACCTTC. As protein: CASSVVTSTNYGYTF.

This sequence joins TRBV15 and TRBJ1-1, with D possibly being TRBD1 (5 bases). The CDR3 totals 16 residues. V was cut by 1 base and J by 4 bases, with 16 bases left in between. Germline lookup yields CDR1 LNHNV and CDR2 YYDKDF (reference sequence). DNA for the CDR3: TGTGCCACCAGCAGAGGCCACACCTCGGGGGGCACTGAAGCTTTCTTT. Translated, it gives CATSRGHTSGGTEAFF.

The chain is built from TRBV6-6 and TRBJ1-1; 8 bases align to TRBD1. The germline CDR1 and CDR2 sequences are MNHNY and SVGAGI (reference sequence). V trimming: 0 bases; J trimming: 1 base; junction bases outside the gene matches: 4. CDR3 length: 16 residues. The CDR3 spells CASSYSLDRENTEAFF. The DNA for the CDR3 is TGTGCCAGCAGTTACTCGTTGGACAGGGAGAACACTGAAGCTTTCTTT.

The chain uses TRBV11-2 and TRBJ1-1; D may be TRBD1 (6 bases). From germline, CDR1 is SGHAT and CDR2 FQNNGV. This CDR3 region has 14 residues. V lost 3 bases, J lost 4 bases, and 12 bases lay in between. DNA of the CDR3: TGTGCCAGCAGCTTGAGTTTAGGGGGCACTGAAGCTTTCTTT. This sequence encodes CASSLSLGGTEAFF.

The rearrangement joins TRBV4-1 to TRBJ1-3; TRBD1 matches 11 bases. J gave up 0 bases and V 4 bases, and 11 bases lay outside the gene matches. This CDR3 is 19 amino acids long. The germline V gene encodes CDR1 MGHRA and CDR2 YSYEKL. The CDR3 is CASSLGQGAPHGSGNTIYF. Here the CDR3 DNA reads TGCGCCAGCAGCCTCGGACAGGGGGCCCCGCACGGCTCTGGAAACACCATATATTTT.

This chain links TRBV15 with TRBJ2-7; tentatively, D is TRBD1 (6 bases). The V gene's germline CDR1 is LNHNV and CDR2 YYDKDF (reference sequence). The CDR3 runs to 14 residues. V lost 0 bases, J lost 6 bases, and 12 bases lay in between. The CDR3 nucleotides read TGTGCCACCAGCAGAGACAGGGGTTCTGCCGAGCAGTACTTC. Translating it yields CATSRDRGSAEQYF.

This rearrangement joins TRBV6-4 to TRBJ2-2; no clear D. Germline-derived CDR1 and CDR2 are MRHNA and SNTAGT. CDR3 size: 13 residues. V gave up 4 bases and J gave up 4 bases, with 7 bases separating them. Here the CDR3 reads CASSVGRTGELFF. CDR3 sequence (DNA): TGTGCCAGCAGTGTTGGCCGCACCGGGGAGCTGTTTTTT.

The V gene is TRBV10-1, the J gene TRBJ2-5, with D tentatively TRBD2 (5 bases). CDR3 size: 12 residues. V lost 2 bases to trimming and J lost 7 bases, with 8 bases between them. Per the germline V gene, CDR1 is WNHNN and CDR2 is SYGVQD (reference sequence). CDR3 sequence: CASSEPGMTQYF. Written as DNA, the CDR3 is TGCGCCAGCAGTGAGCCGGGGATGACCCAGTACTTC.

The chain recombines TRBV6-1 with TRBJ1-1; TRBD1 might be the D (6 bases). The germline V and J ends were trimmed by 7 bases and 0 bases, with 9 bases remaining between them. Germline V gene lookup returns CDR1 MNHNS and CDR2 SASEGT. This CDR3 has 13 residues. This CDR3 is CASKGQLNTEAFF. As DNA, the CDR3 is TGTGCCAGCAAAGGACAGTTGAACACTGAAGCTTTCTTT.

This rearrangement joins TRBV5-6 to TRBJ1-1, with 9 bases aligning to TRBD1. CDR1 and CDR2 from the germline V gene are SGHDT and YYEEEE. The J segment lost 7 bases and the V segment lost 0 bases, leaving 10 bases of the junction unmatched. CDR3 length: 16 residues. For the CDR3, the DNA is TGTGCCAGCAGCTTGGGTCGGACAGGGGAATCGAGTGAAGCTTTCTTT. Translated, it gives CASSLGRTGESSEAFF.

The CDR3 protein is CASSPSGAIYGYTF. CDR3 sequence (DNA): TGCGCCAGCAGCCCCAGTGGGGCGATCTATGGCTACACCTTC. The chain recombines TRBV4-3 with TRBJ1-2; possibly TRBD1 for D (5 bases). The length of the CDR3 is 14 residues. Germline assignment: CDR1 LGHNA and CDR2 YSLEER. The V end was cut by 4 bases, the J end by 4 bases, with 13 bases between.